This T cell receptor beta chain is from a study of OX40 agonist ivuxolimab in advanced cancers. About the study: Mean age about 60 years, range 23 to 79; approximately 83% male.

A history of autoimmune disease or systemic immunosuppression excluded patients. This clone was found once. Its specificity is unknown. General study results and limits: Patients with a partial response at 0.1-3.0 mg/kg had among the lowest clonal expansion.

Some clones are missing from TCRdb's copy, which holds only in-frame ones; the method was immunoSEQ multiplex PCR. Here the sample spans 26,000 or so clones, about 82% being singletons. V was pared by 2 bases and J by 7 bases, with 8 bases between. Germline CDR1 and CDR2: MGHRA and YSYEKL. CDR3 length equals 12 residues. This TCR was sampled from an adult with an advanced solid tumor such as melanoma, head and neck, liver or kidney cancer. This specimen consisted of CD4+ or CD8+ T cells sorted from blood, obtained in a trial of the OX40 agonist ivuxolimab. This chain uses TRBV4-1 with TRBJ1-1; D not certain. This CDR3 reads CASSQPGSEAFF. The CDR3 DNA sequence: TGCGCCAGCAGCCAACCGGGGAGTGAAGCTTTCTTT.